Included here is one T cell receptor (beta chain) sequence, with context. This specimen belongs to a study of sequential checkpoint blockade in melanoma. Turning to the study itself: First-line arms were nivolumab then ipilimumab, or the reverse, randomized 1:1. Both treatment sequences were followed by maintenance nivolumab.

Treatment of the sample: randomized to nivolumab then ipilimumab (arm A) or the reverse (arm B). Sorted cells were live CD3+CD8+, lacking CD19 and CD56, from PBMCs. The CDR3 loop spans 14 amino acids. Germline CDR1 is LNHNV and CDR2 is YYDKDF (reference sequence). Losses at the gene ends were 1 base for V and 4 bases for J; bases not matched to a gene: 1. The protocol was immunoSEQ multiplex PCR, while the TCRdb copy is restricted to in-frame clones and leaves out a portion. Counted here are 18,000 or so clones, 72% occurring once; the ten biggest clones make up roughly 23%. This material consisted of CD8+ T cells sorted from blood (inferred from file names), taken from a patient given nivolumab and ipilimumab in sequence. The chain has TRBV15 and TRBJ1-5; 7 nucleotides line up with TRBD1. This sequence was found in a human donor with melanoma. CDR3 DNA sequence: TGTGCCACCAGCAGAGTCAGGGGGAATCAGCCCCAGCATTTT. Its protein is CATSRVRGNQPQHF.